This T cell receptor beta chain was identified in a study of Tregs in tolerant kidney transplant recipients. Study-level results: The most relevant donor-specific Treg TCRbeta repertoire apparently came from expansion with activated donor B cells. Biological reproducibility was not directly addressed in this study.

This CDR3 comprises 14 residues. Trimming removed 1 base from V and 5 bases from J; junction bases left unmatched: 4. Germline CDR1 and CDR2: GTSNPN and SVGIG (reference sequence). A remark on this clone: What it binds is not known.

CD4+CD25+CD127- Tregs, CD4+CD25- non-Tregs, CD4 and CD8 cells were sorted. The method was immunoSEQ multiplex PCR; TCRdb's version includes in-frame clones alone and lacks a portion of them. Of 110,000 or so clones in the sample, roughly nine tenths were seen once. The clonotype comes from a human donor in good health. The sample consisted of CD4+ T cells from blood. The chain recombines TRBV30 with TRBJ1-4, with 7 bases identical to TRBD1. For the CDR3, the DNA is TGTGCCTGGAGTGCCGGGACAGAGAATGAAAAACTGTTTTTT. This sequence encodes CAWSAGTENEKLFF.